This entry lists 25 T cell receptor beta chains sequenced from one sample in a study of T-cell reconstitution after alpha-beta-depleted transplantation in children. Unique molecular identifiers tagged the TCRbeta library. From the PCR reads, TCRdb called clonotypes with MiXCR, one entry per CDR3 protein. The table has around 700,000 distinct CDR3 sequences, around 13% seen once. Material: PBMCs, obtained before TCRalphabeta/CD19-depleted stem cell transplant. The receptors were gathered from a girl aged 2 to 10 with congenital amegakaryocytic thrombocytopenia, due to receive a stem cell transplant.

Comment on this clonotype: Given a much more abundant clone one base away, this may be a read error. CDR3 coding DNA: TGCGCCAGCAGCTTTGGGGACATCGCCTATGACTACACCTTC. It codes for CASSFGDIAYDYTF. The chain joins TRBV5-1 to TRBJ1-2; tentative D call: TRBD1 (6 bases). This CDR3 has 14 residues. Germline V gene data show CDR1 as SGHRS and CDR2 as YFSETQ. Looking up the rest from reference TRBV5-1 and TRBJ1-2 gives the full variable domain: KAGVTQTPRYLIKTRGQQVTLSCSPISGHRSVSWYQQTPGQGLQFLFEYFSETQRNKGNFPGRFSGRQFSNSRSEMNVSTLELGDSALYLCASSFGDIAYDYTFGSGTRLTVV.

The chain employs TRBV24-1 and TRBJ2-5, with TRBD1 identical over 7 bases. Germline CDR1 is KGHDR and CDR2 is SFDVKD. With 5 bases clipped from V and 2 bases from J, the junction kept 10 bases outside the gene matches. This CDR3 has 16 residues. Here the CDR3 DNA reads TGTGCCACCAGTGGCTCCCTCCGGGACAGTCAAGAGACCCAGTACTTC. The encoded protein is CATSGSLRDSQETQYF.

This clonotype has a count of ten or more. This sequence joins TRBV19 and TRBJ2-7, with 14 positions matching TRBD2. This CDR3 has 16 amino acids. The trim removed 3 bases at V and 4 bases at J, leaving 5 bases unmatched. Germline CDR1 LNHDA, CDR2 SQIVND (reference sequence). The CDR3 spells CASSIGTSGSSYEQYF. Written as DNA, the CDR3 is TGTGCCAGTAGTATTGGGACTAGCGGGAGTAGTTACGAGCAGTACTTC.

This clonotype occurred many times. The gene calls are TRBV7-8 and TRBJ2-2, with D perhaps being TRBD1 or TRBD2 (5 bases each). This CDR3 has 17 residues. CDR1 SGHVS and CDR2 FQNEAQ come from the germline V gene. Between the trimmed V and J ends, which lost 5 bases and 2 bases, there was a span of 18 bases. The CDR3 DNA sequence: TGTGCCAGCAGCGGCCGGCAGGGACCCCTTAACACCGGGGAGCTGTTTTTT. Amino acids: CASSGRQGPLNTGELFF. The complete variable domain, with remaining parts taken from reference TRBV7-8 and TRBJ2-2, reads GAGVSQSPRYKVAKRGQDVALRCDPISGHVSLFWYQQALGQGPEFLTYFQNEAQLDKSGLPSDRFFAERPEGSVSTLKIQRTQQEDSAVYLCASSGRQGPLNTGELFFGEGSRLTVL.

This clonotype was counted ten times or more. The chain joins TRBV20-1 to TRBJ2-1, with D tentatively TRBD1 or TRBD2 (5 bases each). CDR1 and CDR2 from the germline V gene are DFQATT and SNEGSKA (reference sequence). The CDR3 has 12 residues. V dropped 5 bases and J dropped 8 bases, with 13 bases sitting between them. This chain's CDR3 is CSAGSLGHEQFF. The CDR3 DNA is TGCAGTGCTGGATCACTGGGACATGAGCAGTTCTTC.

This clonotype was detected many times. This chain links TRBV5-1 with TRBJ1-6; D ambiguous. The CDR3 is made up of 14 amino acids. Trimming shortened V by 4 bases and J by 7 bases, and 12 bases separated the two germline ends. Germline V lookup: CDR1 SGHRS, CDR2 YFSETQ. DNA for the CDR3: TGCGCCAGCAGCCCCAGGACCGCGAATTCACCCCTCCACTTT. It yields the protein CASSPRTANSPLHF.

This rearrangement joins TRBV4-1 to TRBJ1-3, with 10 bases that match TRBD1. CDR3 length: 16 amino acids. With 1 base clipped from V and 4 bases from J, the junction kept 4 bases outside the gene matches. Germline-derived CDR1 and CDR2 are MGHRA and YSYEKL. CDR3 amino acids: CASSQGGQGFGNTIYF. The CDR3 DNA reads as TGCGCCAGCAGCCAAGGGGGACAGGGGTTCGGAAACACCATATATTTT.

In DNA, the CDR3 is TGTGCCAGCAGTTACAACAAGGCCCTTGGCTATGGCTACACCTTC. This translates into CASSYNKALGYGYTF. The rearrangement links TRBV27 to TRBJ1-2; D is uncertain. V was pared by 4 bases and J by 4 bases, with 16 bases between. This CDR3 is built from 15 residues. In germline, CDR1 is MNHEY, CDR2 SMNVEV (reference sequence).

The V gene is TRBV27, the J gene TRBJ1-1, with 8 bases that match TRBD1. V shed 4 bases and J 5 bases; nucleotides not matched to a gene: 9. CDR3 length equals 15 residues. Germline CDR1 is MNHEY and CDR2 is SMNVEV (reference sequence). CDR3 in DNA: TGTGCCAGCAGTTCAGTCCAGGGGGCCCGGACTGAAGCTTTCTTT. It codes for CASSSVQGARTEAFF.

This clonotype was counted only a few times. The gene calls are TRBV6-5 and TRBJ2-7; D unresolved. There are 16 residues in the CDR3. The germline CDR1 and CDR2 sequences are MNHEY and SVGAGI. V lost 0 bases, J lost 0 bases, and 12 bases lay in between. CDR3: CASSYSKGFSSYEQYF. CDR3 DNA sequence: TGTGCCAGCAGTTACTCGAAGGGTTTTAGCTCCTACGAGCAGTACTTC.

This clonotype was counted at least ten times. This chain joins TRBV6-1 and TRBJ2-7, with 8 bases that match TRBD2. This CDR3 region has 15 residues. CDR1 and CDR2 (germline): MNHNS, SASEGT. Trimming cost V 6 bases and J 0 bases; bases outside gene matches: 7. CDR3 residues: CASRMAGGFSYEQYF. DNA of the CDR3: TGTGCCAGCAGAATGGCGGGAGGCTTCTCCTACGAGCAGTACTTC.

V and J are TRBV5-4 and TRBJ1-3; perhaps TRBD1 as D (6 bases). CDR3 size: 14 residues. Trimming removed 10 bases from V and 3 bases from J, with 17 bases in between. Germline V CDR1 and CDR2: SGHNT, YYREEE (reference sequence). As DNA, the CDR3 is TGTGCCGGGGGCAGGGACGGCGATGGAAACACCATATATTTT. Amino acids: CAGGRDGDGNTIYF.

The rearrangement uses TRBV5-1 and TRBJ2-1; the match to TRBD2 covers 12 bases. This CDR3 region has 18 residues. The germline gives CDR1 SGHRS, CDR2 YFSETQ. The V and J ends lost 4 bases and 1 base, in that order; junction bases with no gene match: 9. CDR3 nucleotides: TGCGCCAGCAGCCGGGGACTAGCGGGCCACCTTTCCTACAATGAGCAGTTCTTC. Translating it yields CASSRGLAGHLSYNEQFF. Full variable domain (rest looked up from reference TRBV5-1 and TRBJ2-1): KAGVTQTPRYLIKTRGQQVTLSCSPISGHRSVSWYQQTPGQGLQFLFEYFSETQRNKGNFPGRFSGRQFSNSRSEMNVSTLELGDSALYLCASSRGLAGHLSYNEQFFGPGTRLTVL.

This clonotype was seen more than once but under ten times. V usage is TRBV20-1 and J usage is TRBJ2-1; the D gene is possibly TRBD2 (5 bases). The CDR3 consists of 13 residues. CDR1 and CDR2 (germline): DFQATT, SNEGSKA (reference sequence). The V and J ends lost 4 bases and 2 bases respectively, with 9 bases between them. The CDR3 DNA reads TGCAGTGCTACTAGCCGAGCCTACAATGAGCAGTTCTTC. Its translation is CSATSRAYNEQFF.

The sample holds many counts of this clonotype. V gene TRBV6-4 combines with J gene TRBJ2-2; 9 positions match TRBD2. This CDR3 is built from 16 residues. V gave up 0 bases and J gave up 1 base; unmatched junction bases: 0. The germline CDR1 and CDR2 sequences are MRHNA and SNTAGT. The CDR3 is CASSDSTSGNTGELFF. CDR3 bases: TGTGCCAGCAGTGACTCGACTAGCGGGAACACCGGGGAGCTGTTTTTT.

The chain is built from TRBV7-9 and TRBJ2-7; D possibly uses TRBD1 or TRBD2 (5 bases each). V was pared by 8 bases and J by 6 bases, with 20 bases between. The CDR3 runs 14 residues. Germline CDR1 reads SEHNR; CDR2 reads FQNEAQ (reference sequence). The CDR3 is CASSRGLSQGEQYF. DNA for the CDR3: TGTGCCAGCTCCCGCGGACTCAGTCAGGGCGAGCAGTACTTC.

This clonotype was observed a handful of times. The V call is TRBV7-2, the J call TRBJ2-7; D possibly corresponds to TRBD2 (6 bases). V lost 0 bases and J lost 5, with 14 bases in between. Germline loops: CDR1 SGHTA, CDR2 FQGNSA. This CDR3 is built from 15 residues. For the CDR3, the DNA is TGTGCCAGCAGCTTAGCAACTAGCAGGCAGAACGAGCAGTACTTC. It encodes CASSLATSRQNEQYF.

In its sample, this clonotype was seen many times. The gene calls are TRBV27 and TRBJ2-3; TRBD2 matches at 12 bases. The CDR3 runs to 19 residues. Trimming cost V 2 bases and J 2 bases; bases outside gene matches: 11. From germline, CDR1 is MNHEY and CDR2 SMNVEV (reference sequence). The CDR3 protein is CASSLRPFRLAGDTDTQYF. The CDR3 nucleotides read TGTGCCAGCAGTTTACGCCCGTTCAGACTAGCGGGGGACACAGATACGCAGTATTTT.

This clonotype was seen a few times. The genes are TRBV20-1 and TRBJ1-1, with D unclear. The CDR3 covers 12 residues. Germline V gene data show CDR1 as DFQATT and CDR2 as SNEGSKA (reference sequence). Trimming took 5 bases from V and 1 from J, leaving 8 bases between them. The CDR3 sequence: CSAHDTNTEAFF. The CDR3, as DNA: TGCAGTGCTCATGACACGAACACTGAAGCTTTCTTT.

This clonotype was detected many times. The CDR3 sequence: CASSPLVGEQFF. Here the CDR3 DNA reads TGCGCCAGCAGCCCCCTAGTCGGTGAGCAGTTCTTC. This rearrangement joins TRBV5-1 to TRBJ2-1; D not certain. Germline V gene lookup returns CDR1 SGHRS and CDR2 YFSETQ. The CDR3 runs 12 residues. Trimming took off 4 bases at V and 9 bases at J, with 11 bases between the two ends.

This clonotype has ten or more counts. The chain links TRBV29-1 to TRBJ2-5; 7 nucleotides align to TRBD2. Germline assignment: CDR1 SQVTM and CDR2 ANQGSEA. CDR3 length: 14 residues. The ends lost 2 bases at V and 1 base at J; junction bases unmatched: 4. Here the CDR3 DNA reads TGCAGCGTTGAACGAGCGGGATTCCAAGAGACCCAGTACTTC. Amino acids: CSVERAGFQETQYF.

Ten or more counts support this clonotype. DNA for the CDR3: TGCAGTGCTAGAGAGTTAGCGGGACTAGCAAGTGATACGCAGTATTTT. This codes for CSARELAGLASDTQYF. The chain links TRBV20-1 to TRBJ2-3; 9 nucleotides match TRBD2. The J segment lost 6 bases and the V segment lost 0 bases, leaving 10 bases of the junction unmatched. Per the germline V gene, CDR1 is DFQATT and CDR2 is SNEGSKA (reference sequence). This CDR3 contains 16 residues.

The sample holds many counts of this clonotype. The V and J genes are TRBV5-1 and TRBJ2-2; D unclear. V was pared by 1 base and J by 6 bases, with 10 bases between. The CDR3 contains 14 residues. CDR1 is SGHRS and CDR2 is YFSETQ in the germline V gene. The CDR3 DNA follows: TGCGCCAGCAGCTTGTGGCCCGCGGCCGGGGAGCTGTTTTTT. As protein: CASSLWPAAGELFF. Variable domain in full (rest from reference TRBV5-1 and TRBJ2-2): KAGVTQTPRYLIKTRGQQVTLSCSPISGHRSVSWYQQTPGQGLQFLFEYFSETQRNKGNFPGRFSGRQFSNSRSEMNVSTLELGDSALYLCASSLWPAAGELFFGEGSRLTVL.

This clonotype appeared many times. V and J are TRBV5-1 and TRBJ2-5, with TRBD2 as a possible D gene (6 bases). V was shortened by 0 bases and J by 5 bases, with 17 bases between the two germline ends. Germline CDR1 SGHRS, CDR2 YFSETQ. The CDR3 sequence is 16 residues long. This CDR3 reads CASSLALFSSDETQYF. CDR3 bases: TGCGCCAGCAGCTTGGCCTTATTTTCTAGCGATGAGACCCAGTACTTC.

This clonotype has more than one count but fewer than ten. The chain employs TRBV27 and TRBJ2-1; TRBD2 matches at 7 bases. Germline V gives CDR1 MNHEY, CDR2 SMNVEV (reference sequence). After removal of 5 bases from V and 9 bases from J, the junction contained 10 bases not matched to a gene. The CDR3 runs 14 residues. In DNA, the CDR3 is TGTGCCAGCAGTACCTTAGCGGGTTTTGGTGAGCAGTTCTTC. Residues: CASSTLAGFGEQFF.